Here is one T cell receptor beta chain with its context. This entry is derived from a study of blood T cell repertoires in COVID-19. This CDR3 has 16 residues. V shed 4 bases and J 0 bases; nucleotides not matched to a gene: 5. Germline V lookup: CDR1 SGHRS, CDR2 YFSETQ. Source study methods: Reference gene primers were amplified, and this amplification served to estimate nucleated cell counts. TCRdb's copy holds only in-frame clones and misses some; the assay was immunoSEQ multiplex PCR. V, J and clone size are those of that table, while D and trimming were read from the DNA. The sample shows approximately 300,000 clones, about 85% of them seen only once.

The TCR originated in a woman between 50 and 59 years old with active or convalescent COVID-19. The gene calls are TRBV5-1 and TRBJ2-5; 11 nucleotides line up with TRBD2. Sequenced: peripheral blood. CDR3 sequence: CASSPGLAEHQETQYF. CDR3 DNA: TGCGCCAGCAGCCCGGGACTAGCGGAACACCAAGAGACCCAGTACTTC.